Included here is one T cell receptor beta chain sequence, with context. Only CD45RO-negative cells positively selected for CCR7 counted as naive CD8 cells, so terminally differentiated effector memory CD45RA+ cells were excluded. These data belong to a study of shared clonotypes between healthy human individuals. Generated by immunoSEQ multiplex PCR, the TCRdb table keeps only in-frame clones and is missing some. Of about 750,000 clones listed, around 92% were seen once; the top ten hold less than 25%. CDR1 and CDR2 from the germline V gene are MRHNA and SNTAGT. CDR3 length equals 15 residues. The V end was cut by 8 bases, the J end by 1 base, with 16 bases between.

The source of this sequence is a man aged 25 to 45 in good health. The genes are TRBV6-4 and TRBJ2-3, with D perhaps assigned TRBD1 or TRBD2 (5 bases each). The sequencing input was naive CD8+ T cells sorted from blood. The CDR3 DNA sequence: TGTGCCAGCTCCGATAGGGGAGCTGGCACAGATACGCAGTATTTT. Translated, it gives CASSDRGAGTDTQYF.